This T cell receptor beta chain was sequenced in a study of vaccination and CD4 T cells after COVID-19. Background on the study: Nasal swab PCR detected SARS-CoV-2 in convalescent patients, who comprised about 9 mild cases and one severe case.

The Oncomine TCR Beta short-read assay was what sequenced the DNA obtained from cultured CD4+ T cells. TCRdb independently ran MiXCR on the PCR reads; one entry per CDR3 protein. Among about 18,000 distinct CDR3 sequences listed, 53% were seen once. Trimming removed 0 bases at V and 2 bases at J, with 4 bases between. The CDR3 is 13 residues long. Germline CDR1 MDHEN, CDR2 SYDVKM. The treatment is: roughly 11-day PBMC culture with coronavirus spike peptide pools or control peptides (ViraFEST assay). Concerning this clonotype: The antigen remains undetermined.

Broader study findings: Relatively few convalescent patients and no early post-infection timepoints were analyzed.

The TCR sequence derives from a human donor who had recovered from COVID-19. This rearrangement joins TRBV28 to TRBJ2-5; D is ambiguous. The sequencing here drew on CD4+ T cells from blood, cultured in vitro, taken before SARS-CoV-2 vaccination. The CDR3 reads CASSLWEQETQYF. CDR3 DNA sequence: TGTGCCAGCAGTTTATGGGAGCAAGAGACCCAGTACTTC.